A single sample gave rise to the 10 T cell receptor beta chains below, sequenced in a study of graft-versus-host responses after intestinal transplantation. Method: immunoSEQ multiplex PCR; TCRdb's copy keeps in-frame clones and lacks some. The repertoire holds around 39,000 clones, over 90% seen once, with around 3.6% in the top ten. The sequencing used PBMCs, collected approximately 700 days after intestinal transplantation. Source of these receptors: a human patient who received an intestinal transplant, so some T cells may come from the graft donor.

CDR3 nucleotide sequence: TGTGCCATCAGCGGGGGACAGCCTAACTATGGCTACACCTTC. Translated, it gives CAISGGQPNYGYTF. The chain has TRBV10-3 and TRBJ1-2; 7 positions match TRBD1. CDR3 length: 14 residues. CDR1 is ENHRY, CDR2 SYGVKD, per germline. Losses at the gene ends were 6 bases for V and 0 bases for J; bases not matched to a gene: 4.

J is TRBJ2-2 and V is TRBV30; D not resolved. The ends were cut back, 0 bases at V and 7 bases at J, with 9 bases in the middle. Germline-derived CDR1 and CDR2 are GTSNPN and SVGIG (reference sequence). The CDR3 covers 13 residues. The chain's CDR3 is CAWSVARYGELFF. CDR3 nucleotides: TGTGCCTGGAGTGTAGCCCGTTACGGGGAGCTGTTTTTT. Full variable domain (outside the CDR3, taken from reference TRBV30 and TRBJ2-2): SQTIHQWPATLVQPVGSPLSLECTVEGTSNPNLYWYRQAAGRGLQLLFYSVGIGQISSEVPQNLSASRPQDRQFILSSKKLLLSDSGFYLCAWSVARYGELFFGEGSRLTVL.

The chain links TRBV19 to TRBJ2-5; D unclear. V was clipped by 5 bases and J by 3 bases, with 10 bases between them. The germline V gene encodes CDR1 LNHDA and CDR2 SQIVND (reference sequence). The CDR3 consists of 13 residues. In DNA form, the CDR3 reads TGTGCCAGTAGTTTCCCAGAGAAAGAGACCCAGTACTTC. It yields the protein CASSFPEKETQYF.

J is TRBJ2-1 and V is TRBV7-2; 9 bases fit TRBD2. CDR1 and CDR2 from the germline V gene are SGHTA and FQGNSA. This CDR3 region has 16 residues. The V segment lost 4 bases and the J segment 2 bases; nucleotides outside the gene matches: 6. CDR3 bases: TGTGCCAGCAGCTCCTATAGCGGGAGAGCCTACAATGAGCAGTTCTTC. Translating gives CASSSYSGRAYNEQFF.

A single count supports this clone. The chain is built from TRBV19 and TRBJ2-5; TRBD2 matches at 11 bases. Germline assignment: CDR1 LNHDA and CDR2 SQIVND (reference sequence). J lost 5 bases, V lost 6 bases, and 2 bases had no gene match. The CDR3 length is 13 residues. DNA for the CDR3: TGTGCCAGTAGCGGACTAGCGGGCGAGACCCAGTACTTC. Protein: CASSGLAGETQYF.

This clone showed up just once. The rearrangement uses TRBV6-6 and TRBJ2-7; no definite D call. Germline loops: CDR1 MNHNY, CDR2 SVGAGI (reference sequence). The CDR3 is 15 residues long. Trimming took 3 bases from V and 0 from J, leaving 12 bases between them. The CDR3 spells CASSYGMAISYEQYF. CDR3 DNA sequence: TGTGCCAGCAGTTATGGAATGGCGATCTCCTACGAGCAGTACTTC.

This chain joins TRBV27 and TRBJ2-3; no clear D. Trimming took off 3 bases at V and 0 bases at J, with 13 bases between the two ends. The CDR3 is 16 amino acids. The V gene's germline CDR1 is MNHEY and CDR2 SMNVEV (reference sequence). The CDR3 DNA reads as TGTGCCAGCAGTTTTCGTGGCGATCATAGCACAGATACGCAGTATTTT. Translation: CASSFRGDHSTDTQYF.

V usage is TRBV5-4 and J usage is TRBJ2-5; D gene uncertain. CDR3 length: 15 amino acids. Germline V gene sequence: CDR1 SGHNT, CDR2 YYREEE (reference sequence). The germline V and J ends were trimmed by 4 bases and 0 bases, with 13 bases remaining between them. CDR3 loop: CASSHIEADQETQYF. The CDR3 nucleotides are TGTGCCAGCAGCCACATAGAGGCCGACCAAGAGACCCAGTACTTC.

The J gene is TRBJ1-5, the V gene TRBV7-9; D gene unclear. The CDR3 is 15 amino acids. Trimming left V 11 bases short and J 5 bases short, with 22 bases between. Per germline, CDR1 SEHNR and CDR2 FQNEAQ (reference sequence). The CDR3 bases are TGTGCCGTCAGCCCTCTCTGGGCCCTGGATCAGCCCCAGCATTTT. As protein: CAVSPLWALDQPQHF. The variable domain in full, with the rest retrieved from reference TRBV7-9 and TRBJ1-5, is DTGVSQNPRHKITKRGQNVTFRCDPISEHNRLYWYRQTLGQGPEFLTYFQNEAQLEKSRLLSDRFSAERPKGSFSTLEIQRTEQGDSAMYLCAVSPLWALDQPQHFGDGTRLSIL.

This chain joins TRBV6-5 and TRBJ2-5; D is unresolved. The V gene lost 4 bases and the J gene lost 1 base, with 4 bases spanning the gap. The CDR3 spans 12 residues. Germline V gene data show CDR1 as MNHEY and CDR2 as SVGAGI. CDR3 sequence: CASSSAQETQYF. Written as DNA, the CDR3 is TGTGCCAGCAGTTCAGCCCAAGAGACCCAGTACTTC.